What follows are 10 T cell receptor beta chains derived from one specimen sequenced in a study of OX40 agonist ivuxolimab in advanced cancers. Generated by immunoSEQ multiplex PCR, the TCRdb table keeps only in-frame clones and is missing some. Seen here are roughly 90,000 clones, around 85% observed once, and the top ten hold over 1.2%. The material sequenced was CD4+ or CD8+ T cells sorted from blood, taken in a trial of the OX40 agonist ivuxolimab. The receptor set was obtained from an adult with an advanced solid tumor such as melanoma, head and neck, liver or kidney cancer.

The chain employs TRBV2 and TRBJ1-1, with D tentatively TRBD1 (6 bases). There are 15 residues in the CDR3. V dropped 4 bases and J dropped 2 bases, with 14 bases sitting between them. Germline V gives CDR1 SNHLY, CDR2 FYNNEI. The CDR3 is CASSVRGTPNTEAFF. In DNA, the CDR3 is TGTGCCAGCAGTGTCCGCGGGACACCCAACACTGAAGCTTTCTTT.

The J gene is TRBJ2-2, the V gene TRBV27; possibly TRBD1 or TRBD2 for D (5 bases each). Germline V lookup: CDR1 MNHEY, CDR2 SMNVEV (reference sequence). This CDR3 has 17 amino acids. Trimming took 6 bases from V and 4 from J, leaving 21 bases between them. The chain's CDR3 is CASSPSRGASPTGELFF. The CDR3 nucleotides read TGTGCCAGCAGCCCCTCGAGGGGCGCTTCCCCCACCGGGGAGCTGTTTTTT.

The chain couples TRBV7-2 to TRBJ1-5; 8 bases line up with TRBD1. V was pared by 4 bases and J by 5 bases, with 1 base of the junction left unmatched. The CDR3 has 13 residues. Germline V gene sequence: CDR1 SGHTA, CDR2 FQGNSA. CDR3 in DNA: TGTGCCAGCAGCTCCAGGGGGCATCAGCCCCAGCATTTT. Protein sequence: CASSSRGHQPQHF.

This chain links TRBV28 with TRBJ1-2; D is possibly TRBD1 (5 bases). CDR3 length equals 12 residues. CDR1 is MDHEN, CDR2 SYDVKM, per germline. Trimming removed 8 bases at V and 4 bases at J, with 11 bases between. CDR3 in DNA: TGTGCCAGCTTGGGACCGATCTATGGCTACACCTTC. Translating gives CASLGPIYGYTF.

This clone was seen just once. CDR3 bases: TGTGCCAGCTCACCCGAGGACAGGGGAAGGGGAAGCAATCAGCCCCAGCATTTT. It translates to CASSPEDRGRGSNQPQHF. This chain connects TRBV18 to TRBJ1-5; TRBD1 agrees at 9 bases. V shed 3 bases and J 1 base; nucleotides not matched to a gene: 10. The germline V gene encodes CDR1 KGHSH and CDR2 LQKENI. The CDR3 contains 18 residues.

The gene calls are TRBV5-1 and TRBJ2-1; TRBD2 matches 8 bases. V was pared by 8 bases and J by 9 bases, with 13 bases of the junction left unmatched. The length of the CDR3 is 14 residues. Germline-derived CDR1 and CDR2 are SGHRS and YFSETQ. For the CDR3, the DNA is TGCGCCAGTTATACTAGCGGAGGAGACGCTGAGCAGTTCTTC. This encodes CASYTSGGDAEQFF.

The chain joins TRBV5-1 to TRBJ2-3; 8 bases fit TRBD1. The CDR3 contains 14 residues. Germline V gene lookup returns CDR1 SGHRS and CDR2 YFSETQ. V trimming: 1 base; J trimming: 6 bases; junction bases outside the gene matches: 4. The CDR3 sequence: CASSLQGAGDTQYF. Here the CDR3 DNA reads TGCGCCAGCAGCTTGCAGGGGGCAGGGGATACGCAGTATTTT.

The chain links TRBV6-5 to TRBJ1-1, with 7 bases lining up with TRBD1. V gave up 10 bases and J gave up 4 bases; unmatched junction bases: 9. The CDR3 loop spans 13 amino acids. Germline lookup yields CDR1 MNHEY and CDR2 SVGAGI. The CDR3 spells CATTTGVSTEAFF. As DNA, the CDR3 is TGTGCCACCACTACAGGGGTTAGCACTGAAGCTTTCTTT.

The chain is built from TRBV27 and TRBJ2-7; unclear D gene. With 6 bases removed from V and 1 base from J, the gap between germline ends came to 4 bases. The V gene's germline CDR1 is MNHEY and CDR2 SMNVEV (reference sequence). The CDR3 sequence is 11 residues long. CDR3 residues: CASRRSYEQYF. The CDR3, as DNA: TGTGCCAGCAGGCGTTCCTACGAGCAGTACTTC.

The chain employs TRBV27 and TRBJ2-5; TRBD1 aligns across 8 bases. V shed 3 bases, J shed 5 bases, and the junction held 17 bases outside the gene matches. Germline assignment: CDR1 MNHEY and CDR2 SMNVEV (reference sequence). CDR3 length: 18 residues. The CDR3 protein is CASSLLSLGQGFKETQYF. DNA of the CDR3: TGTGCCAGCAGTTTGTTGTCTCTTGGACAGGGTTTCAAGGAGACCCAGTACTTC.